This T cell receptor (beta chain) was identified in a study of vaccination effects on CD4 cells after COVID-19 (dated by TCRdb to 2021 to 2024). For the study in its entirety: Across the study, the median time from the second dose to post-vaccine sampling was 72 days (range 14 to 241). SARS-CoV-2 spike-specific CD4+ TCR repertoires were compared before and after mRNA vaccination in COVID-19 convalescent patients and in infection-naive vaccine recipients. A total of roughly 9 COVID-19 convalescent patients and several SARS-CoV-2-naive healthy vaccine recipients were included in the full study. Cultures from other donors in the study were sequenced with the Oncomine TCR Beta short-read assay on an Illumina iSeq 100. Overall results and qualifications from the work: Both infection-induced and vaccine-induced clones contracted markedly at late post-vaccination timepoints, which is consistent with waning T cell responses. Among healthy vaccine recipients, nearly all vaccine-induced clones were SARS-CoV-2 mono-reactive, and only 1 of 255 was cross-reactive with common cold coronaviruses. Limitations of the study were the small number of convalescent patients and the absence of early post-infection timepoints.

To prepare the library, the immunoSEQ multiplex PCR assay was applied. DNA from the cultured, isolated CD4+ T cells was subjected to TCR beta CDR3 sequencing. Under the source paper's analysis protocol: The analysis removed non-productive TCR sequences, trimmed reads to the CDR3 region, and retained only CDR3s that were 7 or more amino acids long. The MANAFEST web app was used to pick out antigen-specific clonotypes by comparing their expansion in peptide wells with that in reference cultures. For clones to be considered positive, expansion at FDR<0.05 versus reference and all other wells, an odds ratio above 5, and a frequency above 0.1% in two replicate wells were required. Cross-reactive clonotypes were defined as significantly expanded in SARS-CoV-2 spike wells and in at least one common cold coronavirus spike condition. Using the stringdist R package, CDR3 similarity was measured by Levenshtein distance, and unrooted trees were constructed with ape in R 3.6.1. This immuneACCESS table, as held by TCRdb, lists in-frame sequences with V and J called but not all clones. Of the missing ones, under half trace to an unresolved V gene in checked studies; the others have no known cause. From that table come the V and J calls and clone size; the DNA was used to work out D and trimming. The sample table lists around 30,000 clones, over 60% of them with a count of one. The ten biggest clones cover about 8.1% of the sample.

For this clone: Its recognized antigen is unknown. No base qualities exist here, and no much larger clone lies one base off it.

In the ViraFEST assay, PBMC were stimulated with viral peptide pools, and TCR sequencing was then used to find antigen-specific CD4+ T cell clonotypes based on their expansion. After approximately 11 days of culture, CD4+ T cells were isolated with the EasySep CD4+ T cell isolation kit. Two doses of either the BNT162b2 or the mRNA-1273 mRNA SARS-CoV-2 vaccine were administered to participants. None of the healthy vaccine recipients had a prior SARS-CoV-2 infection, which was confirmed by nucleocapsid antibody tests that came back negative both before and after vaccination. Around 2.1 million PBMC per well were cultured with about 9 ug/ml peptides in IMDM containing 5% human AB serum, approximately 9.1 IU/ml IL-2 and gentamicin. Half of the culture medium was replaced with fresh IL-2-containing medium on days 3 and 7. Unless otherwise noted, each peptide stimulation condition was cultured in triplicate wells. Using Ficoll-Paque Plus gradient centrifugation, PBMC were separated from whole blood and then either used fresh or cryopreserved at -140C. Overlapping peptide pools spanned the spike proteins of SARS-CoV-2 and the common cold coronaviruses HCoV-NL63, HCoV-OC43 and HCoV-229E. Genomic DNA was extracted from cultured CD4+ T cells with the QIAamp micro DNA kit.

Relative to germline, V is missing 5 bases and J is missing 2 bases, with 5 bases of the junction outside any gene match. Reading from cysteine to phenylalanine, the CDR3 counts 17 amino acids. CDR3 DNA is the only sequence kept; it has 51 bases, read in frame from the first base. For CDR1 and CDR2, the germline V gene (reference sequence) lists SEHNR and FQNEAQ. The clonotype was recovered from a human donor who received a COVID-19 vaccine. The chain links TRBV7-9 with TRBJ2-1; 14 of the junction bases match TRBD2. The source material was CD4+ T cells from PBMCs cultured with SARS-CoV-2 spike peptides, sampled after COVID-19 vaccination. The cell subset or site label here, explained by the study, means: SARS-CoV-2 spike overlapping peptide pool stimulation. The CDR3 protein sequence reads: CASSKTSGRAAYNEQFF. The DNA sequence follows: TGTGCCAGCAGCAAGACTAGCGGGAGGGCGGCCTACAATGAGCAGTTCTTC.